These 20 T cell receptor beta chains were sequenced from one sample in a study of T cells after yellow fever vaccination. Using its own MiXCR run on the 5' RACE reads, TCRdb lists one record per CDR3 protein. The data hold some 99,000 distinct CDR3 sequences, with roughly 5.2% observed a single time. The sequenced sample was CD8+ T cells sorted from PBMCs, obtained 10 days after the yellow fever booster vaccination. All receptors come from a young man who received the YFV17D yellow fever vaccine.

The DNA of the CDR3 is TGTGCCATCAGTGAGTTAGGTCAGGGGCCCGGGGCGGAGCAGTTCTTC. Translated, it gives CAISELGQGPGAEQFF. The chain is built from TRBV10-3 and TRBJ2-1; TRBD1 is a possible D gene (6 bases). V lost 1 base, J lost 10 bases, and 20 bases lay in between. The CDR3 has 16 residues. Germline V gives CDR1 ENHRY, CDR2 SYGVKD.

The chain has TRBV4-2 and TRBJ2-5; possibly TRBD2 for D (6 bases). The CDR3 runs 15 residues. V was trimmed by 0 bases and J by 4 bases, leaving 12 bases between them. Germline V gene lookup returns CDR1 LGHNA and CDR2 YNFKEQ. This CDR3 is CASSQDPSVAETQYF. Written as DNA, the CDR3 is TGTGCCAGCAGCCAAGATCCTAGCGTAGCAGAGACCCAGTACTTC.

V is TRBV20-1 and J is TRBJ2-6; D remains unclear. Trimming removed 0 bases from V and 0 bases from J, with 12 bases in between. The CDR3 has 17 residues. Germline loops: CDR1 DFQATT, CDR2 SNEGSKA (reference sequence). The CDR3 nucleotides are TGCAGTGCTAGAGATTCTGACTGGGGCTCTGGGGCCAACGTCCTGACTTTC. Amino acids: CSARDSDWGSGANVLTF.

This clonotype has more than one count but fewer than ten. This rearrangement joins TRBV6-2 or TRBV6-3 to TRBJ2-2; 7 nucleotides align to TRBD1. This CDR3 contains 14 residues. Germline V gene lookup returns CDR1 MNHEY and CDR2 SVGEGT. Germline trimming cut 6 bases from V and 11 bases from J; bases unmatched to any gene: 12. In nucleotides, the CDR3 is TGTGCCAGCAGATCCGGGACAGACATCCAAGAGCTGTTTTTT. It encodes CASRSGTDIQELFF.

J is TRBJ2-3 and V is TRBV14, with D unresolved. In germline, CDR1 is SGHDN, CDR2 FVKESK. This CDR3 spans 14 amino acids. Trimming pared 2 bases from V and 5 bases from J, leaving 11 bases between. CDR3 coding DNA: TGTGCCAGCAGCCAATTGTCGTTGCTAGATACGCAGTATTTT. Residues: CASSQLSLLDTQYF.

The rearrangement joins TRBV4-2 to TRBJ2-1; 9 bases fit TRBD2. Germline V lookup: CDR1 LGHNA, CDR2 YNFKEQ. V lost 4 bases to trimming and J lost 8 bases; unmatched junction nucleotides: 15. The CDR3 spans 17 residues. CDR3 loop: CASSRILAGGLDDEQFF. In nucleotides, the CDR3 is TGTGCCAGCAGCCGAATCCTTGCGGGGGGGCTAGACGATGAGCAGTTCTTC.

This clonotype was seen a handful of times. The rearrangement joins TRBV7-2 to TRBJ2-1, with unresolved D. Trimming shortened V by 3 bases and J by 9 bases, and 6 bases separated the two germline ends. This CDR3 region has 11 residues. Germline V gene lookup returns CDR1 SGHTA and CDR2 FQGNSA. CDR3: CASSFVREQFF. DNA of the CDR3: TGTGCCAGCAGCTTTGTGCGTGAGCAGTTCTTC. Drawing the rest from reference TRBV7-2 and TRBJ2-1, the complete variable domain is GAGVSQSPSNKVTEKGKDVELRCDPISGHTALYWYRQSLGQGLEFLIYFQGNSAPDKSGLPSDRFSAERTGGSVSTLTIQRTQQEDSAVYLCASSFVREQFFGPGTRLTVL.

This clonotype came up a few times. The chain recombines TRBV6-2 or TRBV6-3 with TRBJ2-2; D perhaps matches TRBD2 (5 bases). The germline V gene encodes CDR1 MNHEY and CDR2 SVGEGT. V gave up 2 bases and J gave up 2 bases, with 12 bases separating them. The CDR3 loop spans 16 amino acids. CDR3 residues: CASSYPGRANTGELFF. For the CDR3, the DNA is TGTGCCAGCAGTTACCCGGGAAGGGCAAACACCGGGGAGCTGTTTTTT.

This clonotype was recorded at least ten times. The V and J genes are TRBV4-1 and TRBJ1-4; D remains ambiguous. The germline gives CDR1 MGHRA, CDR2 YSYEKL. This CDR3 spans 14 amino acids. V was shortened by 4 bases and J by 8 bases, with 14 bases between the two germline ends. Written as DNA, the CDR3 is TGCGCCAGCAGCCTTACCGGGGAATGGGAAAAACTGTTTTTT. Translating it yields CASSLTGEWEKLFF.

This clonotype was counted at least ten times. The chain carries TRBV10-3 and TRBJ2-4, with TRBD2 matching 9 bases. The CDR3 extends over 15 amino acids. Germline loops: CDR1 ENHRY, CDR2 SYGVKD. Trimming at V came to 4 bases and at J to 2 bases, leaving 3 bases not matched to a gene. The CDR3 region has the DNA TGTGCCATCAGTGTTAGCGGGGGCCCCAAAAACATTCAGTACTTC. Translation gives CAISVSGGPKNIQYF.

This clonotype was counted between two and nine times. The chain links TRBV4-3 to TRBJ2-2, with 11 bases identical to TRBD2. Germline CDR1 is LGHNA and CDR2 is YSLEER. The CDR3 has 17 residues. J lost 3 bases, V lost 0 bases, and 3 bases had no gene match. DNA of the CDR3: TGCGCCAGCAGCCAAGAGGGGACTAGCGGCTACACCGGGGAGCTGTTTTTT. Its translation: CASSQEGTSGYTGELFF.

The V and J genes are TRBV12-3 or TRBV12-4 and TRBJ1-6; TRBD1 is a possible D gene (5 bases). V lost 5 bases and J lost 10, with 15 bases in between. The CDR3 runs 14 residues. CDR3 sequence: CASSIGTARSPLHF. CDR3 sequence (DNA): TGTGCCAGCAGTATCGGGACGGCGAGGTCACCCCTCCACTTT.

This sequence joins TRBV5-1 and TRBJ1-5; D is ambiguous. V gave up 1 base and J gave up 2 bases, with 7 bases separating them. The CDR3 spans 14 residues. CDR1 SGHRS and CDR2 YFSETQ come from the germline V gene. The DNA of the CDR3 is TGCGCCAGCAGCTTGTATGAGGGCAATCAGCCCCAGCATTTT. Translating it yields CASSLYEGNQPQHF.

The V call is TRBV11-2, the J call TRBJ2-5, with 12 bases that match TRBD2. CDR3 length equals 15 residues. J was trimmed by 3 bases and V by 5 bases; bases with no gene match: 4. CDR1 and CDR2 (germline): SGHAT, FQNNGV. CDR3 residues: CASSPPSGGEETQYF. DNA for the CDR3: TGTGCCAGCAGCCCCCCTAGCGGGGGGGAAGAGACCCAGTACTTC.

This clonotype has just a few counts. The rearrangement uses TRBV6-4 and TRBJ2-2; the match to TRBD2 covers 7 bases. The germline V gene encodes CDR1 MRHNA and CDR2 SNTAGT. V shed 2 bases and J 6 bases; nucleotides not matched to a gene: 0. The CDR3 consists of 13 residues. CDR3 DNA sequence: TGTGCCAGCAGTGACGGGGGGGCCGGGGAGCTGTTTTTT. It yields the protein CASSDGGAGELFF.

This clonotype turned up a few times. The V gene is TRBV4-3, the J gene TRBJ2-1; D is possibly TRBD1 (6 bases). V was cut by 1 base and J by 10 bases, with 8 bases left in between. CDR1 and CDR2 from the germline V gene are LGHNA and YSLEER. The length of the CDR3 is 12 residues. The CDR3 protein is CASSQGTAEQFF. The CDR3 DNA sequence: TGCGCCAGCAGCCAAGGGACAGCGGAGCAGTTCTTC.

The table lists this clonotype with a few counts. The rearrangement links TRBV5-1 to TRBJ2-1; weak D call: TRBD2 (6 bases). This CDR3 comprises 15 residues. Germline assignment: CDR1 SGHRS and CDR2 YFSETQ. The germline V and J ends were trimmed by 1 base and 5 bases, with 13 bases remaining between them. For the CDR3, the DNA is TGCGCCAGCAGCTTGAATCGGGGGTGGGACAATGAGCAGTTCTTC. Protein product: CASSLNRGWDNEQFF.

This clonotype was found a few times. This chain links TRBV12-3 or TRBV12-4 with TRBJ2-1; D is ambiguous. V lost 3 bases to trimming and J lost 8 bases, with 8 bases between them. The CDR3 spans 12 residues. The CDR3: CASSFSSHEQFF. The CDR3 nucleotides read TGTGCCAGCAGTTTTAGTAGTCATGAGCAGTTCTTC.

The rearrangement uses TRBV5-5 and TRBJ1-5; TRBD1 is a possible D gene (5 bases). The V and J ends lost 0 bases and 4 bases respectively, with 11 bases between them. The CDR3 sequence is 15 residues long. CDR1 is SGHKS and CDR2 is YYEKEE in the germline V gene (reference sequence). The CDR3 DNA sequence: TGTGCCAGCAGCTTGGCCGGGGGGGATAATCAGCCCCAGCATTTT. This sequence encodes CASSLAGGDNQPQHF.

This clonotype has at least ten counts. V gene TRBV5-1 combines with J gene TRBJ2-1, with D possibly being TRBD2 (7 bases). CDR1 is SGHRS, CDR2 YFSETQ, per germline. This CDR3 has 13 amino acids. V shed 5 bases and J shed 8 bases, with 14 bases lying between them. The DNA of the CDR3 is TGCGCCAGCAGGCCTAAGGGGGGGCATGAGCAGTTCTTC. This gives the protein CASRPKGGHEQFF.